This passage covers 18 T cell receptor beta chains from one sample sequenced in a study of blood T cell repertoires in COVID-19. Sequencing was performed with immunoSEQ multiplex PCR; in TCRdb, only in-frame clones are kept and a portion is missing. Of 90,000 to 100,000 clones listed, around 76% were seen once; the top ten hold approximately 20%. The specimen sequenced was peripheral blood. Source of these receptors: an elderly man with acute or convalescent COVID-19.

This clone was seen only a few times. V and J are TRBV5-6 and TRBJ1-2, with 12 bases identical to TRBD1. This CDR3 has 17 amino acids. Germline V gives CDR1 SGHDT, CDR2 YYEEEE. With 3 bases clipped from V and 4 bases from J, the junction kept 10 bases outside the gene matches. CDR3 sequence: CASSSRDRGRISYGYTF. In nucleotides, the CDR3 is TGTGCCAGCAGCTCGAGGGACAGGGGGCGGATCTCCTATGGCTACACCTTC.

This chain joins TRBV9 and TRBJ2-7, with D maybe TRBD2 (6 bases). V gave up 0 bases and J gave up 4 bases, with 11 bases separating them. The CDR3 consists of 14 residues. Germline assignment: CDR1 SGDLS and CDR2 YYNGEE. The CDR3 spells CASSVGGGGYEQYF. CDR3 in DNA: TGTGCCAGCAGCGTAGGGGGAGGAGGGTACGAGCAGTACTTC.

The chain's CDR3 is CASSYYGQREAFF. DNA of the CDR3: TGTGCCAGCAGTTACTACGGACAGCGTGAAGCTTTCTTT. The genes are TRBV6-2 or TRBV6-3 and TRBJ1-1; tentatively, D is TRBD1 (6 bases). From germline, CDR1 is MNHEY and CDR2 SVGEGT. There are 13 residues in the CDR3. With 1 base removed from V and 7 bases from J, the gap between germline ends came to 10 bases.

V usage is TRBV29-1 and J usage is TRBJ2-1; D not certain. The germline gives CDR1 SQVTM, CDR2 ANQGSEA. The CDR3 runs to 13 residues. Deletions cut 0 bases from V and 7 bases from J, with 10 bases between. The CDR3 sequence is CSVEDSVLNEQFF. For the CDR3, the DNA is TGCAGCGTTGAAGATTCGGTCCTTAATGAGCAGTTCTTC.

This chain joins TRBV15 and TRBJ2-7; no reliable D call. Per germline, CDR1 LNHNV and CDR2 YYDKDF (reference sequence). The ends were cut back, 5 bases at V and 2 bases at J, with 13 bases in the middle. The CDR3 runs 14 residues. CDR3 nucleotides: TGTGCCACCAGCCGTCCCGGCGGAACCTACGAGCAGTACTTC. The encoded protein is CATSRPGGTYEQYF.

This clone appeared a few times. The chain recombines TRBV6-4 with TRBJ1-6, with TRBD1 as a possible D gene (5 bases). Germline loops: CDR1 MRHNA, CDR2 SNTAGT. Trimming stripped 3 bases from V and 10 bases from J, with 16 bases between. There are 15 residues in the CDR3. CDR3 amino acids: CASSEAGGVGSPLHF. The DNA of the CDR3 is TGTGCCAGCAGTGAGGCCGGAGGGGTAGGCTCACCCCTCCACTTT.

The chain has TRBV5-5 and TRBJ2-5, with a possible D match to TRBD2 (6 bases). V shed 4 bases and J shed 5 bases, with 15 bases lying between them. Per the germline V gene, CDR1 is SGHKS and CDR2 is YYEKEE (reference sequence). This CDR3 has 14 amino acids. In nucleotides, the CDR3 is TGTGCCAGCAGCCCAAACCTAGCGATGGAGACCCAGTACTTC. As protein: CASSPNLAMETQYF.

V and J are TRBV28 and TRBJ2-5; 7 bases line up with TRBD2. The CDR3 loop spans 16 amino acids. The V segment lost 3 bases and the J segment 6 bases; nucleotides outside the gene matches: 13. Germline-derived CDR1 and CDR2 are MDHEN and SYDVKM. CDR3: CASSLAGDILVKTQYF. DNA of the CDR3: TGTGCCAGCAGTTTGGCGGGAGATATCCTGGTGAAGACCCAGTACTTC.

This rearrangement joins TRBV20-1 to TRBJ2-1; 7 bases match TRBD2. The V gene's germline CDR1 is DFQATT and CDR2 SNEGSKA (reference sequence). The junction had 10 bases not matched to a gene; V was cut back by 3 bases and J by 8 bases. The CDR3 runs to 14 residues. CDR3 in DNA: TGCAGTGCTAGTGGGGGGAGGGCTGGCTATGAGCAGTTCTTC. Translated: CSASGGRAGYEQFF.

V and J are TRBV27 and TRBJ1-5, with D tentatively TRBD1 (6 bases). This CDR3 spans 15 amino acids. CDR1 and CDR2 (germline): MNHEY, SMNVEV (reference sequence). V was shortened by 5 bases and J by 4 bases, with 15 bases between the two germline ends. The CDR3 DNA follows: TGTGCCAGCAGTCCCGGACAGCTTCTTAATCAGCCCCAGCATTTT. Translated: CASSPGQLLNQPQHF.

The chain employs TRBV5-3 and TRBJ2-7; 8 bases align to TRBD2. TRBV5-3 is labeled an ORF, and its function is uncertain. Germline trimming cut 5 bases from V and 4 bases from J; bases unmatched to any gene: 17. The CDR3 contains 17 residues. The DNA for the CDR3 is TGTGCCAGAAGACTTCTTACGACTAGCGCCTTTCCTTACGAGCAGTACTTC. Protein sequence: CARRLLTTSAFPYEQYF.

The chain recombines TRBV11-2 with TRBJ1-6, with D possibly being TRBD1 (6 bases). V was pared by 4 bases and J by 4 bases, with 11 bases between. Germline CDR1 reads SGHAT; CDR2 reads FQNNGV. This CDR3 is 15 amino acids long. CDR3 amino acids: CASSSGQQYNSPLHF. The CDR3 DNA reads TGTGCCAGCAGCTCCGGACAGCAATATAATTCACCCCTCCACTTT. The full variable domain, rest sourced from reference TRBV11-2 and TRBJ1-6, is EAGVAQSPRYKIIEKRQSVAFWCNPISGHATLYWYQQILGQGPKLLIQFQNNGVVDDSQLPKDRFSAERLKGVDSTLKIQPAKLEDSAVYLCASSSGQQYNSPLHFGNGTRLTVT.

The rearrangement links TRBV6-6 to TRBJ2-4; 8 positions match TRBD2. The CDR3 is 15 amino acids. Looked up from germline, CDR1 is MNHNY and CDR2 is SVGAGI (reference sequence). Germline trimming cut 5 bases from V and 8 bases from J; bases unmatched to any gene: 11. Written as DNA, the CDR3 is TGTGCCAGCAGTGACCACGGGGGGGAAAGGGACATTCAGTACTTC. Amino acid sequence: CASSDHGGERDIQYF.

This clone was detected a few times. The chain links TRBV10-1 to TRBJ1-1; D is unclear. The CDR3 has 14 residues. CDR1 is WNHNN, CDR2 SYGVQD, per germline (reference sequence). V lost 11 bases and J lost 1, with 17 bases in between. CDR3 coding DNA: TGCGCCCGTTTTAAAGAGGGCGGGAACACTGAAGCTTTCTTT. It codes for CARFKEGGNTEAFF.

The chain has TRBV24-1 and TRBJ2-6; D remains unclear. This CDR3 is built from 15 residues. Germline V gives CDR1 KGHDR, CDR2 SFDVKD. Deletions cut 5 bases from V and 0 bases from J, with 7 bases between. CDR3 sequence (DNA): TGTGCCACCAGTGTCATGGCCTCTGGGGCCAACGTCCTGACTTTC. This encodes CATSVMASGANVLTF.

This clone was detected only a few times. The genes are TRBV7-2 and TRBJ2-5; D may be TRBD2 (6 bases). The germline gives CDR1 SGHTA, CDR2 FQGNSA. The CDR3 spans 15 residues. Trimming took 5 bases from V and 4 from J, leaving 17 bases between them. CDR3 residues: CASSQNGGYVETQYF. In DNA, the CDR3 is TGTGCCAGCAGCCAGAACGGGGGTTATGTAGAGACCCAGTACTTC.

The gene calls are TRBV3-1 (or the pseudogene TRBV3-2) and TRBJ1-1, with D unclear. The CDR3 length is 13 residues. Trimming removed 4 bases from V and 10 bases from J, with 16 bases in between. The V gene's germline CDR1 is LGHDT and CDR2 YNNKEL (reference sequence). CDR3: CASSLRDGPGAFF. CDR3 nucleotides: TGTGCCAGCAGCCTACGAGATGGTCCTGGAGCTTTCTTT.

This chain links TRBV7-2 with TRBJ2-7; 11 nucleotides agree with TRBD1. The trim removed 5 bases at V and 0 bases at J, leaving 9 bases unmatched. Germline CDR1 is SGHTA and CDR2 is FQGNSA. The CDR3 spans 17 residues. The CDR3 spells CASSLRGGQGASYEQYF. CDR3 DNA: TGTGCCAGCAGCCTTAGGGGAGGACAGGGGGCCTCCTACGAGCAGTACTTC.